The entry below describes one TCR beta chain. Its antigen remains unknown. The PCR used 60 Vbeta and 13 Jbeta primers. The assay was immunoSEQ multiplex PCR, and TCRdb's table has in-frame clones only and misses some. The sample carries about 110,000 clones, roughly 69% recorded once. This entry belongs to a study of cytomegalovirus exposure and HLA in healthy donors. At collection, donors were nominally healthy, but unrecorded immune exposures were probable. General observations from the study: As a later analysis showed, a missense DCLRE1C variant was linked to trimming of TCR beta V- and J-genes. Earlier analysis found most TCR beta V segments productive about 90% or about 30% of the time.

Sequenced input: PBMCs. This clonotype was sampled from a man aged 50 to 59 in good health and CMV-seropositive.

The CDR3 DNA is TGTGCCAGTAGTATTCGACAGGGTGTTTATCAGCCCCAGCATTTT. Residues: CASSIRQGVYQPQHF. This chain links TRBV19 with TRBJ1-5; 7 bases line up with TRBD1. The J segment lost 5 bases and the V segment lost 3 bases, leaving 7 bases of the junction unmatched. CDR1 is LNHDA, CDR2 SQIVND, per germline (reference sequence). The CDR3 length is 15 residues.